One T cell receptor (beta chain) is described in this entry. Its antigen is currently unknown. TCRdb's copy holds only in-frame clones and misses some; the assay was immunoSEQ multiplex PCR. The data show roughly 120,000 clones, with 86% seen just once and 4% to 6% held by the top ten. The sample originates from a study of cytomegalovirus exposure and HLA in healthy donors. Study-level background: Both the 95 to 150 validation repertoires and the 500 to 700 first-cohort repertoires used the same platform, as reported by a later analysis.

Points from the study as a whole: Cytomegalovirus association was listed for approximately 150 TCR beta chains. Rare sequences made up most TCRs, while some public TCRs were found in many donors. Reported performance of the classifier showed diagnosis of cytomegalovirus status with high specificity and sensitivity.

Germline CDR1 is MDHEN and CDR2 is SYDVKM. V lost 3 bases to trimming and J lost 7 bases, with 15 bases between them. The length of the CDR3 is 15 residues. V and J are TRBV28 and TRBJ2-2; a weak D match, TRBD1 (6 bases). Specimen: PBMCs. The clonotype originates from a man aged 18 to 29 in good health and CMV-seronegative. For the CDR3, the DNA is TGTGCCAGCAGTTTGGAAAGGGGGAAGGACGGGGAGCTGTTTTTT. Translating it yields CASSLERGKDGELFF. Drawing the rest from reference TRBV28 and TRBJ2-2, the complete variable domain is DVKVTQSSRYLVKRTGEKVFLECVQDMDHENMFWYRQDPGLGLRLIYFSYDVKMKEKGDIPEGYSVSREKKERFSLILESASTNQTSMYLCASSLERGKDGELFFGEGSRLTVL.